Included here is one T cell receptor (beta chain) sequence, with context. What it binds is unknown. Clones were sequenced by immunoSEQ multiplex PCR, and TCRdb holds only the in-frame ones, with some missing. The sample holds around 150,000 clones, approximately 90% seen once. Germline CDR1 reads MGHDK; CDR2 reads SYGVNS. The CDR3 spans 13 residues. Losses at the gene ends were 7 bases for V and 5 bases for J; bases not matched to a gene: 7. This sample is part of a study of T cell responses to AZD1222 COVID-19 vaccine. Study-wide findings and caveats: Recipients of AZD1222 seropositive at baseline numbered only 6 or 7.

Pooling covered second doses at about 4 or about 12 weeks. The specimen comprised peripheral blood, sampled 28 days after the second AZD1222 dose. V is TRBV25-1 and J is TRBJ2-5; 7 bases are a match to TRBD1. The receptor's source is an adult who received the AZD1222 COVID-19 vaccine. This chain's CDR3 is CASTRGLRETQYF. The DNA for the CDR3 is TGTGCCAGCACAAGGGGGCTGAGGGAGACCCAGTACTTC.